This TCR beta chain derives from a study of blood T cell repertoires in COVID-19. The wider study: T cells, B-cell-depleted T cells, or PBMCs provided the cDNA or gDNA that served as material.

The study recruited people aged roughly 18 to 95 years across approximately 24 US areas. Clinical histories supplied by participants themselves formed the basis of cohort assignment. In the original workflow: From reference gene primer amplification, estimates of nucleated cell counts were derived. Clones were sequenced by immunoSEQ multiplex PCR, and TCRdb holds only the in-frame ones, with some missing. V and J calls and clone size come straight from that table; D and trimming were deduced from the DNA. The sample contains 190,000 or so clones, roughly 80% of which appear only once. This clone has a single count. This sequence originates from a man in his forties or fifties who had recovered from COVID-19. Sequencing was performed on PBMCs or T cells enriched from blood (not recorded which).

Written as DNA, the CDR3 is TGTGCCAGCAGCGTCGGGACAGGGCCAAACGAAAAACTGTTTTTT. Amino acid sequence: CASSVGTGPNEKLFF. The chain carries TRBV7-2 and TRBJ1-4; 9 bases align to TRBD1. The trim removed 5 bases at V and 8 bases at J, leaving 9 bases unmatched. CDR1 SGHTA and CDR2 FQGNSA come from the germline V gene. The CDR3 loop spans 15 amino acids.